Shown below are 21 T cell receptor beta chains from a single sample sequenced in a study of blood T cell repertoires in COVID-19. The table came from immunoSEQ multiplex PCR; TCRdb's copy has only in-frame clones and leaves some out. The sample shows 270,000 or so clones, just under 90% of them seen only once. Sequencing was done on a sample of PBMCs or T cells enriched from blood (not recorded which). These receptors came from a woman between 25 and 40 years old with acute COVID-19.

The J gene is TRBJ2-3, the V gene TRBV18, with D possibly being TRBD1 (5 bases). This CDR3 has 16 residues. Germline V gives CDR1 KGHSH, CDR2 LQKENI. Trimming stripped 5 bases from V and 0 bases from J, with 15 bases between. The CDR3 bases are TGTGCCAGCTCAGAGGCGACAGTGATGAGCACAGATACGCAGTATTTT. Protein sequence: CASSEATVMSTDTQYF.

This sequence joins TRBV5-5 and TRBJ1-5; weak D call: TRBD1 (5 bases). Trimming pared 4 bases from V and 0 bases from J, leaving 14 bases between. The CDR3 has 16 amino acids. CDR1 and CDR2 from the germline V gene are SGHKS and YYEKEE (reference sequence). CDR3 in DNA: TGTGCCAGCAGCCCCGACAGTCAATATAGCAATCAGCCCCAGCATTTT. This encodes CASSPDSQYSNQPQHF. Combining the CDR3 with reference TRBV5-5 and TRBJ1-5 gives the whole variable domain DAGVTQSPTHLIKTRGQQVTLRCSPISGHKSVSWYQQVLGQGPQFIFQYYEKEERGRGNFPDRFSARQFPNYSSELNVNALLLGDSALYLCASSPDSQYSNQPQHFGDGTRLSIL.

The chain couples TRBV7-3 to TRBJ1-2; 8 positions match TRBD1. Unmatched junction bases numbered 7, after V lost 5 bases and J lost 8 bases. This CDR3 has 13 residues. CDR1 is SGHTA and CDR2 is FQGTGA in the germline V gene. The CDR3 DNA follows: TGTGCCAGCAGCCCAGGACAGGGAAGGGGCTACACCTTC. The encoded protein is CASSPGQGRGYTF.

The V and J genes are TRBV10-3 and TRBJ2-3, with 8 bases matching TRBD1. This CDR3 comprises 15 residues. V shed 6 bases and J 6 bases; nucleotides not matched to a gene: 11. Germline V CDR1 and CDR2: ENHRY, SYGVKD. CDR3 sequence: CAIRPSGGGRDTQYF. The CDR3 DNA is TGTGCCATCAGACCCTCAGGGGGCGGCCGGGATACGCAGTATTTT.

The genes are TRBV5-5 and TRBJ2-7; no reliable D call. This CDR3 comprises 14 residues. V was clipped by 1 base and J by 2 bases, with 10 bases between them. CDR1 and CDR2 from the germline V gene are SGHKS and YYEKEE (reference sequence). The CDR3 DNA sequence: TGTGCCAGCAGCTTGAGCGTGAATACCTACGAGCAGTACTTC. Protein sequence: CASSLSVNTYEQYF.

This sequence joins TRBV5-6 and TRBJ1-1, with a possible D match to TRBD1 (5 bases). The germline V gene encodes CDR1 SGHDT and CDR2 YYEEEE. The CDR3 covers 14 residues. The V end was cut by 0 bases, the J end by 11 bases, with 17 bases between. This CDR3 is CASSLEPEGAGAFF. Here the CDR3 DNA reads TGTGCCAGCAGCTTGGAACCCGAAGGGGCCGGGGCTTTCTTT.

The CDR3 region has the DNA TGTGCCAGCTCACCACCCGGGACTAGCGAAACAGATACGCAGTATTTT. Amino acid sequence: CASSPPGTSETDTQYF. The J gene is TRBJ2-3, the V gene TRBV18; 10 bases map to TRBD2. Germline CDR1 reads KGHSH; CDR2 reads LQKENI. Unmatched junction bases numbered 3, after V lost 0 bases and J lost 3 bases. CDR3 length equals 16 residues.

The chain carries TRBV27 and TRBJ1-1, with D perhaps matching TRBD1 (5 bases). The ends were cut back, 6 bases at V and 0 bases at J, with 14 bases in the middle. This CDR3 comprises 15 residues. The germline V gene encodes CDR1 MNHEY and CDR2 SMNVEV (reference sequence). CDR3 nucleotides: TGTGCCAGCAGCCGGGGGGGAAGTGTGAACACTGAAGCTTTCTTT. It yields the protein CASSRGGSVNTEAFF.

The CDR3 here is CATSADDGQGDHEQYF. In DNA form, the CDR3 reads TGTGCCACCAGTGCCGACGACGGACAGGGGGACCACGAGCAGTACTTC. V gene TRBV24-1 combines with J gene TRBJ2-7; 10 bases match TRBD1. CDR3 size: 16 residues. J gave up 5 bases and V 5 bases, and 11 bases lay outside the gene matches. Looked up from germline, CDR1 is KGHDR and CDR2 is SFDVKD.

This clone was seen just once. V gene TRBV10-1 combines with J gene TRBJ2-5; D is unresolved. The CDR3 is made up of 14 amino acids. V was cut by 0 bases and J by 3 bases, with 8 bases left in between. The germline V gene encodes CDR1 WNHNN and CDR2 SYGVQD (reference sequence). The CDR3 coding sequence is TGCGCCAGCAGTGAGTCCGGCGGAGAAGAGACCCAGTACTTC. This gives the protein CASSESGGEETQYF.

The gene calls are TRBV7-3 and TRBJ2-1, with 11 bases lining up with TRBD2. The CDR3 sequence is 15 residues long. The germline CDR1 and CDR2 sequences are SGHTA and FQGTGA. Trimming at V came to 5 bases and at J to 7 bases, leaving 7 bases not matched to a gene. The CDR3 bases are TGTGCCAGCAGCCCGACTAGCGGGGAGGGGAATGAGCAGTTCTTC. It codes for CASSPTSGEGNEQFF.

To note about this clone: The same CDR3 is also encoded by other DNA sequences in this sample. The gene calls are TRBV27 and TRBJ1-2; perhaps TRBD1 as D (6 bases). V lost 3 bases and J 8 bases, leaving 13 bases between the germline ends. The CDR3 totals 13 residues. Germline V CDR1 and CDR2: MNHEY, SMNVEV (reference sequence). The CDR3 region is CASSFRGSGGYTF. The CDR3 DNA reads TGTGCCAGCAGTTTCAGGGGCTCGGGGGGCTACACCTTC.

The chain carries TRBV13 and TRBJ1-2; no definite D call. There are 13 residues in the CDR3. The germline V gene encodes CDR1 PRHDT and CDR2 FYEKMQ (reference sequence). The V and J ends lost 4 bases and 3 bases respectively, with 9 bases between them. CDR3 sequence: CASSSGTDYGYTF. The CDR3 DNA is TGTGCCAGCAGCTCAGGTACGGACTATGGCTACACCTTC.

The rearrangement joins TRBV9 to TRBJ2-3, with 14 bases that match TRBD2. V shed 0 bases, J shed 1 base, and the junction held 13 bases outside the gene matches. CDR3 length equals 21 residues. In germline, CDR1 is SGDLS, CDR2 YYNGEE. The CDR3 region is CASSVAPGLAGVLGGTDTQYF. In DNA form, the CDR3 reads TGTGCCAGCAGCGTAGCACCGGGACTAGCGGGAGTCTTGGGGGGCACAGATACGCAGTATTTT.

This clone has only one observation. The chain employs TRBV25-1 and TRBJ2-7, with 9 nucleotides matching TRBD2. V lost 5 bases to trimming and J lost 9 bases; unmatched junction nucleotides: 23. The CDR3 contains 18 residues. Germline V CDR1 and CDR2: MGHDK, SYGVNS. CDR3 DNA: TGTGCCAGCAGTCCGACTAGCGGAAGGGGCGGCCAGGGTGCGGCGCAGTACTTC. It translates to CASSPTSGRGGQGAAQYF.

The genes are TRBV7-9 and TRBJ1-2; TRBD1 matches 8 bases. The CDR3 covers 18 residues. J was trimmed by 4 bases and V by 1 base; bases with no gene match: 14. Germline V gene sequence: CDR1 SEHNR, CDR2 FQNEAQ (reference sequence). The CDR3: CASSLGGPQGGAGYGYTF. DNA of the CDR3: TGTGCCAGCAGCTTAGGGGGCCCACAGGGGGGCGCCGGCTATGGCTACACCTTC.

The DNA of the CDR3 is TGTGCCAGCAGCTCCCGGGACAGGGCAATTTTCGAGCAGTACTTC. Its protein product is CASSSRDRAIFEQYF. This sequence joins TRBV5-6 and TRBJ2-7; 9 nucleotides line up with TRBD1. Per germline, CDR1 SGHDT and CDR2 YYEEEE. V shed 3 bases, J shed 6 bases, and the junction held 10 bases outside the gene matches. The CDR3 length is 15 residues.

The chain carries TRBV2 and TRBJ2-5; 8 bases fit TRBD2. V trimming: 6 bases; J trimming: 2 bases; junction bases outside the gene matches: 5. This CDR3 is 14 amino acids long. From germline, CDR1 is SNHLY and CDR2 FYNNEI. The CDR3 sequence: CASRITSGQETQYF. The CDR3 nucleotides read TGTGCCAGCAGGATTACTAGCGGTCAAGAGACCCAGTACTTC.

The chain is built from TRBV10-3 and TRBJ1-1; D is uncertain. There are 15 residues in the CDR3. V gave up 3 bases and J gave up 1 base, with 12 bases separating them. Germline V gives CDR1 ENHRY, CDR2 SYGVKD. CDR3 in DNA: TGTGCCATCAGTGACAGCGGAGGGAGGAACACTGAAGCTTTCTTT. Its protein is CAISDSGGRNTEAFF.

The chain is built from TRBV5-5 and TRBJ2-1, with 9 bases that match TRBD2. The CDR3 contains 15 residues. V lost 4 bases and J lost 7; bases outside the gene matches: 9. Per the germline V gene, CDR1 is SGHKS and CDR2 is YYEKEE (reference sequence). The CDR3 DNA reads TGTGCCAGCAGCAGACTACCCAGCGGGGGGAATGAGCAGTTCTTC. Translated: CASSRLPSGGNEQFF.

The rearrangement joins TRBV4-2 to TRBJ1-5, with D hard to call. CDR1 LGHNA and CDR2 YNFKEQ come from the germline V gene. The CDR3 sequence is 15 residues long. Trimming removed 6 bases at V and 4 bases at J, with 16 bases between. Here the CDR3 reads CASSVEGGKNQPQHF. The CDR3 DNA sequence: TGTGCCAGCAGTGTGGAAGGCGGAAAAAATCAGCCCCAGCATTTT.